The 28 T cell receptor beta chains below come from one sample, sequenced in a study of OX40 agonist ivuxolimab in advanced cancers. Data came from immunoSEQ multiplex PCR; TCRdb stores just in-frame clones and leaves some out. The sample carries about 48,000 clones, about 87% recorded once. The material was CD4+ or CD8+ T cells sorted from blood, obtained in a trial of the OX40 agonist ivuxolimab. The receptors originated from an adult with an advanced solid tumor such as melanoma, head and neck, liver or kidney cancer.

The V gene is TRBV7-9, the J gene TRBJ2-2, with 7 bases lining up with TRBD1. The CDR3 length is 16 residues. V trimming: 5 bases; J trimming: 1 base; junction bases outside the gene matches: 7. Germline V CDR1 and CDR2: SEHNR, FQNEAQ (reference sequence). The CDR3 sequence: CASSENRDRNTGELFF. The CDR3 DNA reads as TGTGCCAGCAGCGAGAACCGGGACAGGAACACCGGGGAGCTGTTTTTT.

The chain carries TRBV11-2 and TRBJ2-7; D is uncertain. Trimming shortened V by 1 base and J by 7 bases, and 5 bases separated the two germline ends. The germline V gene has CDR1 SGHAT and CDR2 FQNNGV. This CDR3 is 11 amino acids long. In nucleotides, the CDR3 is TGTGCCAGCAGCTTAGTGGCAGAGCAGTACTTC. This gives the protein CASSLVAEQYF.

DNA for the CDR3: TGTGCCAGCAGTTTACTCGGGCTACATGGCTACACCTTC. It yields the protein CASSLLGLHGYTF. The chain has TRBV28 and TRBJ1-2; D remains ambiguous. Germline assignment: CDR1 MDHEN and CDR2 SYDVKM. Trimming took 2 bases from V and 6 from J, leaving 10 bases between them. The CDR3 is 13 amino acids.

The V call is TRBV7-8, the J call TRBJ2-7; D unclear. The CDR3 has 14 amino acids. Trimming shortened V by 6 bases and J by 6 bases, and 18 bases separated the two germline ends. Germline-derived CDR1 and CDR2 are SGHVS and FQNEAQ. This chain's CDR3 is CASRGTDVAPEQYF. The CDR3 DNA reads as TGTGCCAGCAGGGGCACCGATGTCGCTCCCGAGCAGTACTTC.

V usage is TRBV4-3 and J usage is TRBJ1-6; the match to TRBD1 covers 7 bases. This CDR3 is 17 amino acids long. The ends lost 0 bases at V and 7 bases at J; junction bases unmatched: 9. The germline gives CDR1 LGHNA, CDR2 YSLEER. CDR3 nucleotides: TGCGCCAGCAGCCAAGATCCCGGACAGGTCGCCAATTCACCCCTCCACTTT. Translated: CASSQDPGQVANSPLHF.

This clone has a single count. The chain has TRBV28 and TRBJ2-7, with 9 nucleotides matching TRBD2. The CDR3 consists of 15 residues. The germline V gene has CDR1 MDHEN and CDR2 SYDVKM. Germline trimming cut 3 bases from V and 3 bases from J; bases unmatched to any gene: 6. This CDR3 reads CASSLVLAGIYEQYF. The CDR3 DNA reads as TGTGCCAGCAGTTTGGTGCTAGCGGGGATCTACGAGCAGTACTTC.

In this sample, this clone turned up once. The chain is built from TRBV6-5 and TRBJ2-2, with a possible D match to TRBD1 (6 bases). Looked up from germline, CDR1 is MNHEY and CDR2 is SVGAGI. V lost 0 bases and J 2 bases, leaving 10 bases between the germline ends. The CDR3 spans 16 residues. CDR3 amino acids: CASSYSPGANTGELFF. The CDR3 bases are TGTGCCAGCAGTTACTCTCCAGGGGCTAACACCGGGGAGCTGTTTTTT.

This chain joins TRBV13 and TRBJ1-2; the D is unclear. Trimming removed 5 bases at V and 3 bases at J, with 13 bases between. Germline V gene sequence: CDR1 PRHDT, CDR2 FYEKMQ (reference sequence). This CDR3 contains 14 residues. This chain's CDR3 is CASSVPDKHYGYTF. The CDR3 bases are TGTGCCAGCAGCGTGCCAGACAAGCACTATGGCTACACCTTC.

The chain is built from TRBV27 and TRBJ1-2; possibly TRBD1 for D (6 bases). This CDR3 region has 16 residues. Looked up from germline, CDR1 is MNHEY and CDR2 is SMNVEV (reference sequence). Trimming removed 10 bases at V and 3 bases at J, with 24 bases between. The CDR3 region is CATSSLLSRTDYGYTF. As DNA, the CDR3 is TGTGCCACTAGCAGTTTATTAAGTCGGACAGACTATGGCTACACCTTC.

The CDR3 spells CAITDPVTYEQYF. The CDR3 region has the DNA TGTGCCATCACCGATCCGGTTACCTACGAGCAGTACTTC. The V call is TRBV10-3, the J call TRBJ2-7, with D uncertain. Germline values: CDR1 ENHRY, CDR2 SYGVKD. The CDR3 is 13 residues long. V lost 7 bases and J lost 2, with 12 bases in between.

The V call is TRBV5-1, the J call TRBJ1-1; 9 positions match TRBD1. Unmatched junction bases numbered 8, after V lost 4 bases and J lost 7 bases. The V gene's germline CDR1 is SGHRS and CDR2 YFSETQ. This CDR3 has 14 amino acids. CDR3 DNA sequence: TGCGCCAGCAGCGCGGCTGGGACAGGGAATGAAGCTTTCTTT. This encodes CASSAAGTGNEAFF. The variable domain in full, with the rest retrieved from reference TRBV5-1 and TRBJ1-1, is KAGVTQTPRYLIKTRGQQVTLSCSPISGHRSVSWYQQTPGQGLQFLFEYFSETQRNKGNFPGRFSGRQFSNSRSEMNVSTLELGDSALYLCASSAAGTGNEAFFGQGTRLTVV.

The CDR3 spells CAISENEGGGIETQYF. The CDR3 bases are TGTGCCATCAGTGAGAACGAGGGGGGAGGGATCGAGACCCAGTACTTC. The chain combines TRBV10-3 with TRBJ2-5; the D gene is possibly TRBD2 (7 bases). The V end lost 2 bases, the J end lost 5 bases, and 18 bases lay between the germline ends. The CDR3 has 16 amino acids. Germline values: CDR1 ENHRY, CDR2 SYGVKD.

J is TRBJ2-5 and V is TRBV19, with a tentative D call TRBD2 (8 bases). With 4 bases removed from V and 10 bases from J, the gap between germline ends came to 19 bases. CDR3 length: 14 residues. The germline CDR1 and CDR2 sequences are LNHDA and SQIVND (reference sequence). As DNA, the CDR3 is TGTGCCAGTAGTACCGTAGCGGGGCAGGGGGACCAGTACTTC. Residues: CASSTVAGQGDQYF.

This chain connects TRBV10-3 to TRBJ2-6; D is perhaps TRBD1 (6 bases). The CDR3 covers 16 residues. Germline-derived CDR1 and CDR2 are ENHRY and SYGVKD. V dropped 2 bases and J dropped 2 bases, with 10 bases sitting between them. This chain's CDR3 is CAISERQETGANVLTF. Written as DNA, the CDR3 is TGTGCCATCAGTGAGCGACAGGAAACTGGGGCCAACGTCCTGACTTTC.

This clone was observed once. The chain couples TRBV5-6 to TRBJ2-7; the D gene is possibly TRBD1 (5 bases). The V end lost 3 bases, the J end lost 6 bases, and 13 bases lay between the germline ends. The CDR3 loop spans 13 amino acids. Germline CDR1 SGHDT, CDR2 YYEEEE. Written as DNA, the CDR3 is TGTGCCAGCAGCTCGGACACCTTGGGCGAGCAGTACTTC. Translating it yields CASSSDTLGEQYF. Variable domain in full (rest from reference TRBV5-6 and TRBJ2-7): DAGVTQSPTHLIKTRGQQVTLRCSPKSGHDTVSWYQQALGQGPQFIFQYYEEEERQRGNFPDRFSGHQFPNYSSELNVNALLLGDSALYLCASSSDTLGEQYFGPGTRLTVT.

The chain joins TRBV19 to TRBJ2-2; 8 bases are a match to TRBD1. With V trimmed by 10 bases and J by 1 base, 2 bases remained unmatched. From germline, CDR1 is LNHDA and CDR2 SQIVND (reference sequence). This CDR3 has 13 residues. The chain's CDR3 is CATGQGNTGELFF. The DNA for the CDR3 is TGTGCCACTGGACAGGGGAACACCGGGGAGCTGTTTTTT.

This clone came up once. The rearrangement links TRBV5-1 to TRBJ1-2; 8 nucleotides line up with TRBD1. The trim removed 2 bases at V and 6 bases at J, leaving 6 bases unmatched. The length of the CDR3 is 14 residues. From germline, CDR1 is SGHRS and CDR2 YFSETQ. The CDR3 spells CASSLGQGGDGYTF. The CDR3 bases are TGCGCCAGCAGCTTAGGACAGGGAGGAGATGGCTACACCTTC.

This clone has only one observation. V and J are TRBV9 and TRBJ1-1; D is possibly TRBD1 (5 bases). CDR3 length: 16 amino acids. Germline values: CDR1 SGDLS, CDR2 YYNGEE. V was shortened by 4 bases and J by 0 bases, with 16 bases between the two germline ends. The CDR3 DNA reads TGTGCCAGCAGCCTTTCCGGTTGGGGGTTGAACACTGAAGCTTTCTTT. It is translated as CASSLSGWGLNTEAFF.

V and J are TRBV7-2 and TRBJ2-7; perhaps TRBD1 as D (6 bases). CDR1 is SGHTA and CDR2 is FQGNSA in the germline V gene. V shed 3 bases and J shed 4 bases, with 19 bases lying between them. This CDR3 region has 16 residues. The chain's CDR3 is CASSFLPGQSRYEQYF. The CDR3 DNA reads TGTGCCAGCAGCTTCCTACCGGGACAAAGCAGATACGAGCAGTACTTC.

The V and J genes are TRBV10-3 and TRBJ2-7, with 9 bases that match TRBD1. Germline CDR1 and CDR2: ENHRY and SYGVKD. The junction had 5 bases not matched to a gene; V was cut back by 1 base and J by 4 bases. The CDR3 is 15 amino acids. CDR3 in DNA: TGTGCCATCAGTGAGTTAGGGACAGGGAGTTACGAGCAGTACTTC. This translates into CAISELGTGSYEQYF.

V and J are TRBV7-8 and TRBJ2-2; no reliable D call. This CDR3 has 13 amino acids. V lost 3 bases and J 5 bases, leaving 7 bases between the germline ends. The V gene's germline CDR1 is SGHVS and CDR2 FQNEAQ. Here the CDR3 reads CASSFSLTGELFF. CDR3 sequence (DNA): TGTGCCAGCAGCTTCTCACTAACCGGGGAGCTGTTTTTT.

This chain connects TRBV30 to TRBJ1-2, with 7 bases lining up with TRBD1. This CDR3 spans 13 amino acids. After removal of 2 bases from V and 4 bases from J, the junction contained 4 bases not matched to a gene. CDR1 is GTSNPN and CDR2 is SVGIG in the germline V gene (reference sequence). The DNA of the CDR3 is TGTGCCTGGAGTACGGGACAGATCTATGGCTACACCTTC. It codes for CAWSTGQIYGYTF.

The J gene is TRBJ1-1, the V gene TRBV28; possible D gene TRBD1, 6 bases. Deletions cut 5 bases from V and 1 base from J, with 14 bases between. CDR3 length equals 15 residues. Per germline, CDR1 MDHEN and CDR2 SYDVKM. Here the CDR3 reads CASSPTGLGNTEAFF. The DNA for the CDR3 is TGTGCCAGCAGTCCTACAGGGTTAGGGAACACTGAAGCTTTCTTT.

In this sample, this clone turned up once. The J gene is TRBJ2-1, the V gene TRBV18; maybe TRBD1 (6 bases). The length of the CDR3 is 13 residues. Trimming shortened V by 5 bases and J by 5 bases, and 10 bases separated the two germline ends. CDR1 is KGHSH, CDR2 LQKENI, per germline. The DNA of the CDR3 is TGTGCCAGCTCATCAAGGGACAACAATGAGCAGTTCTTC. This codes for CASSSRDNNEQFF.

The chain links TRBV9 to TRBJ2-1, with D uncertain. Germline V gene lookup returns CDR1 SGDLS and CDR2 YYNGEE. This CDR3 spans 11 amino acids. V was trimmed by 7 bases and J by 10 bases, leaving 12 bases between them. The DNA of the CDR3 is TGTGCCAGCGGTGGGTCACAGGAGCAGTTCTTC. Residues: CASGGSQEQFF.

The V call is TRBV4-1, the J call TRBJ2-2, with 9 bases matching TRBD1. V was clipped by 1 base and J by 5 bases; unmatched bases: 2. The CDR3 sequence is 15 residues long. From germline, CDR1 is MGHRA and CDR2 YSYEKL. The CDR3 coding sequence is TGCGCCAGCAGCCAAGGGACAGGGGTTACCGGGGAGCTGTTTTTT. It codes for CASSQGTGVTGELFF.

The chain recombines TRBV12-5 with TRBJ1-2, with a possible D match to TRBD1 (6 bases). The ends were cut back, 4 bases at V and 8 bases at J, with 17 bases in the middle. Germline V gene lookup returns CDR1 LGHNT and CDR2 FRNRAP. CDR3 length: 14 residues. The chain's CDR3 is CASGSGTPGGGYTF. The CDR3 DNA reads as TGTGCTAGTGGTTCCGGGACACCGGGGGGAGGCTACACCTTC.

This chain joins TRBV7-2 and TRBJ2-5, with TRBD1 identical over 8 bases. The CDR3 runs to 15 residues. V lost 6 bases, J lost 1 base, and 7 bases stayed unmatched. The germline gives CDR1 SGHTA, CDR2 FQGNSA. The CDR3 region is CASRGTGGVQETQYF. The CDR3 DNA reads TGTGCCAGCAGAGGTACAGGGGGAGTCCAAGAGACCCAGTACTTC.